This T cell receptor (beta chain) comes out of a study of CD8+CD57+ T cells in acquired aplastic anemia. Study background: An average of 3.2 ug of DNA was obtained from sorted CD4+ and CD8+ cells. The study, taken as a whole, reports: Overlapping CD8+ CDR3 repertoires of patients and controls contained roughly 27 shared sequences.

Genomic DNA acted as the template from which TCR beta VDJ combination and CDR3 sequence profiling were carried out. A single record per CDR3 protein comes from TCRdb applying MiXCR to the reads. The sample has 150,000 to 200,000 distinct CDR3 sequences; under 70% are singletons. As for this clonotype: Its antigen is not identified.

CDR1 and CDR2 from the germline V gene are SGHNT and YYREEE (reference sequence). This CDR3 contains 16 residues. With 4 bases removed from V and 6 bases from J, the gap between germline ends came to 20 bases. The sequenced sample consisted of sorted CD4+, CD8+, or CD8+CD57+ T cells (not recorded which) from PBMCs. This receptor was obtained from a human donor with severe aplastic anemia or a healthy control (not recorded which). V and J are TRBV5-4 and TRBJ2-1; D could derive from TRBD1 or TRBD2 (6 bases each). CDR3 nucleotides: TGTGCCAGCAGCAGGAGGGCAGGGGATGGTGGCAATGAGCAGTTCTTC. This translates into CASSRRAGDGGNEQFF.